Listed below are T cell receptor beta chains from one sample, sequenced in a study of PD-1 blockade in classical Hodgkin lymphoma. Method: immunoSEQ multiplex PCR; TCRdb's copy keeps in-frame clones and lacks some. The sample contains about 40,000 clones, over 55% of which appear only once. The source material was peripheral blood mononuclear cells (PBMCs), sampled at baseline. The receptors stem from a human donor with classical Hodgkin lymphoma. The conserved cysteine and the conserved F or W are not part of the CDR3 here. The order of the fields is clone size, J gene, V gene, CDR3 protein. Clone sizes are given selectively: once, few, many, or a class where the clone is expanded.

- | TRBJ2-5 | TRBV6-1 | ASSGGVRETQY
once | TRBJ1-2 | TRBV20-1 | SALQGLYT
- | TRBJ2-1 | TRBV27 | ASGDSDNEQF
- | TRBJ2-7 | TRBV5-6 | ASSRPPSAGEYYEQY
- | TRBJ1-1 | TRBV5-4 | ASSPGARVKNTEAF
- | TRBJ2-7 | TRBV7-9 | ASSLRAGEQY
few | TRBJ2-1 | TRBV9 | ASSVVGAGGKDEQF
- | TRBJ1-2 | TRBV27 | ASSLSQDPVGSYGYT
- | TRBJ2-1 | TRBV9 | ASSVRGSLAGDNEQF
- | TRBJ2-1 | TRBV25-1 | ASSLTFEQF
- | TRBJ1-2 | TRBV19 | ASSISGGGYT
- | TRBJ1-5 | TRBV29-1 | SVERGSNQPQH
- | TRBJ1-1 | TRBV2 | ASSFTGTVNTEAF
once | TRBJ2-3 | TRBV6-1 | ASSTIRGTDTQY
few | TRBJ2-1 | TRBV9 | ASSVGSEQF
- | TRBJ1-1 | TRBV6-5 | ASSYEGGSTEAF
- | TRBJ1-5 | TRBV2 | ASKGGPDQPQH